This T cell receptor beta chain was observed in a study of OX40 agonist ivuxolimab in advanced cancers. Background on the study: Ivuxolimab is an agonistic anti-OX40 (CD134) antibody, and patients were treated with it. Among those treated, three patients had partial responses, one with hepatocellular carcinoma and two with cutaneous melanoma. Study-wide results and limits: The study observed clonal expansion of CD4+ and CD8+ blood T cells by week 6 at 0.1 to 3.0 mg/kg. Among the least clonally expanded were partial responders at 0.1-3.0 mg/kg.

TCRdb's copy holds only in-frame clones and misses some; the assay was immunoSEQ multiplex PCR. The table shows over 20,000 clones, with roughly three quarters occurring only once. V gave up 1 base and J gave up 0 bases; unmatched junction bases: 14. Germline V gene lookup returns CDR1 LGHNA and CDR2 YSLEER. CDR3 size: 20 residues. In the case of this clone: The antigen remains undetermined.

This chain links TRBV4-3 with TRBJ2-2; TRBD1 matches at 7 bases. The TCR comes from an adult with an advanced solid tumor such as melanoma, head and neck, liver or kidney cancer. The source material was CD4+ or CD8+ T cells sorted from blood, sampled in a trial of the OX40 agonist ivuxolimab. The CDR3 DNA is TGCGCCAGCAGCCAAGGGATCGGACAGGCCCTTTTTACGAACACCGGGGAGCTGTTTTTT. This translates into CASSQGIGQALFTNTGELFF.